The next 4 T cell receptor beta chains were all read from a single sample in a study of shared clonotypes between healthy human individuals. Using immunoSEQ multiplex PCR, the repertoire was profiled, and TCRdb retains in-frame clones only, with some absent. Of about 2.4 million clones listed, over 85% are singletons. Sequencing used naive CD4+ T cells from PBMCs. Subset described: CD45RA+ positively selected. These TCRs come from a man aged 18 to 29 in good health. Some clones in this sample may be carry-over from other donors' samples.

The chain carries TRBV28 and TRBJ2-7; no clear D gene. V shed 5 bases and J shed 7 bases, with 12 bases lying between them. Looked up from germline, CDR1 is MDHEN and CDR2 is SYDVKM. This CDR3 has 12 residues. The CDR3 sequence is CASSPSLGEQYF. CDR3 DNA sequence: TGTGCCAGCAGTCCCTCGTTGGGGGAGCAGTACTTC.

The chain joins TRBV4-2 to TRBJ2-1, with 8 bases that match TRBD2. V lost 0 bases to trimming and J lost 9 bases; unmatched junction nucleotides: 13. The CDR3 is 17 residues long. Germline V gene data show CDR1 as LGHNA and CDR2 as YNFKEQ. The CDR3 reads CASSQEQGRAGVGEQFF. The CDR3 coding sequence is TGTGCCAGCAGCCAAGAACAGGGACGAGCGGGAGTGGGTGAGCAGTTCTTC.

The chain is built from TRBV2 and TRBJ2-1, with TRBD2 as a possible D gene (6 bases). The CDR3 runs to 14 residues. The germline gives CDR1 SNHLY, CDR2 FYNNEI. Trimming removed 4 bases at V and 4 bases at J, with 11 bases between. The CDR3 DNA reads TGTGCCAGCAGTGGAGGGCGGGATTACAATGAGCAGTTCTTC. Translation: CASSGGRDYNEQFF.

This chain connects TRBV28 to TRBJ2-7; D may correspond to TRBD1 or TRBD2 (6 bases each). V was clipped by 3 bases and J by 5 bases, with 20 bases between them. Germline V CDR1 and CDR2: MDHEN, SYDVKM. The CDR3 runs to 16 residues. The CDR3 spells CASSFKVRRGAHEQYF. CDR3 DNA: TGTGCCAGCAGTTTTAAGGTTAGGAGGGGGGCCCACGAGCAGTACTTC.